The 21 T cell receptor beta chains below come from one sample, sequenced in a study of identical twins (TCRdb year 2016). The library relied on 5' RACE. Instrument used: Illumina HiSeq 2000. TCRdb took the public reads, trimmed them with fastp at Q25, ran MiXCR for clone calling and kept in-frame beta chains. Merged by CDR3 protein, the rows form single entries marked with the most common genes and DNA. The sample contains about 890,000 distinct CDR3 sequences, approximately 13% of them found a single time. Under 2% of the sample rests with the top ten. This same sample was also part of a study on yellow fever vaccine responses in identical twins.

The specimen was PBMCs. These receptors were obtained from a woman younger than 30 in good health.

This clonotype appeared a few times. The chain joins TRBV7-2 to TRBJ1-2; D not resolved. V lost 0 bases and J lost 8, with 22 bases in between. The CDR3 is 17 amino acids. Germline CDR1 is SGHTA and CDR2 is FQGNSA. In nucleotides, the CDR3 is TGTGCCAGCAGCTTAGCGTTGGCAGTGCCTGTTGGAGAAGGCTACACCTTC. Translation: CASSLALAVPVGEGYTF.

The rearrangement joins TRBV4-1 to TRBJ2-1, with D unclear. This CDR3 comprises 16 residues. V gave up 5 bases and J gave up 0 bases, with 14 bases separating them. Per the germline V gene, CDR1 is MGHRA and CDR2 is YSYEKL. CDR3 DNA sequence: TGCGCCAGCAGCTTTCCCCTAAGAGGCTCCTACAATGAGCAGTTCTTC. The encoded protein is CASSFPLRGSYNEQFF.

The CDR3 bases are TGTGCCAGCAGTCTTGTCCCTCCACGAAACACCATATATTTT. It yields the protein CASSLVPPRNTIYF. The chain links TRBV12-3 or TRBV12-4 to TRBJ1-3, with D unresolved. The CDR3 loop spans 14 amino acids. V lost 5 bases to trimming and J lost 5 bases, with 13 bases between them.

V gene TRBV20-1 combines with J gene TRBJ2-2, with 12 bases fitting TRBD2. Germline CDR1 and CDR2: DFQATT and SNEGSKA (reference sequence). After removal of 3 bases from V and 1 base from J, the junction contained 6 bases not matched to a gene. The length of the CDR3 is 17 residues. CDR3 amino acids: CSARGRLAGENTGELFF. The CDR3 bases are TGCAGTGCTAGGGGGCGACTAGCGGGGGAGAACACCGGGGAGCTGTTTTTT.

In this sample, this clonotype turned up a few times. The genes are TRBV10-3 and TRBJ1-1, with D perhaps matching TRBD1 (6 bases). Germline values: CDR1 ENHRY, CDR2 SYGVKD. V lost 3 bases and J 9 bases, leaving 11 bases between the germline ends. The CDR3 totals 12 residues. For the CDR3, the DNA is TGTGCCATCAGTGACAGGGGATCCCAAGCTTTCTTT. The encoded protein is CAISDRGSQAFF.

A word on this clonotype: At one end, the junction sequence differs from germline, possibly due to a read error. The rearrangement joins TRBV6-5 to TRBJ2-1; perhaps TRBD2 as D (5 bases). From germline, CDR1 is MNHEY and CDR2 SVGAGI. The CDR3 runs to 15 residues. The CDR3 DNA sequence: TGTGCCAGCAGTTACTCTTACGGGAAGTACAACGAGCAGTTCTTC. Its translation: CASSYSYGKYNEQFF.

This clonotype has a handful of counts. V usage is TRBV20-1 and J usage is TRBJ2-7; TRBD2 matches 10 bases. Germline loops: CDR1 DFQATT, CDR2 SNEGSKA (reference sequence). V lost 0 bases to trimming and J lost 1 base; unmatched junction nucleotides: 3. This CDR3 is built from 15 residues. DNA of the CDR3: TGCAGTGCTAGAGAAGGACTAGCGGCTTCCTACGAGCAGTACTTC. Amino acid sequence: CSAREGLAASYEQYF.

This clonotype was picked up many times. The chain couples TRBV12-3 or TRBV12-4 to TRBJ2-2; D call uncertain. The CDR3 spans 14 residues. V lost 1 base, J lost 7 bases, and 10 bases lay in between. The CDR3 is CASSLGELHGELFF. CDR3 DNA sequence: TGTGCCAGCAGTTTAGGAGAGCTTCACGGGGAGCTGTTTTTT.

This chain joins TRBV13 and TRBJ2-5; 10 bases line up with TRBD1. CDR1 and CDR2 from the germline V gene are PRHDT and FYEKMQ (reference sequence). Trimming took 5 bases from V and 5 from J; bases not matched to a gene: 11. This CDR3 region has 16 residues. CDR3 sequence reads: CASSLLTGGADETQYF. DNA of the CDR3: TGTGCCAGCAGCCTACTGACAGGGGGCGCGGATGAGACCCAGTACTTC.

This clonotype was seen a single time. The junction and the germline gene differ at one end; a read error may be behind it. V is TRBV28 and J is TRBJ2-3; D may be TRBD1 (5 bases). The CDR3 sequence is 14 residues long. Germline CDR1 and CDR2: MDHEN and SYDVKM. The CDR3 loop is CASSTDSYTDKQYF. CDR3 DNA sequence: TGTGCCAGCAGTACAGACAGTTACACAGATAAGCAGTATTTT.

This clonotype turned up a few times. The V call is TRBV12-3 or TRBV12-4, the J call TRBJ2-1; 9 bases map to TRBD1. The CDR3 consists of 16 residues. V was clipped by 1 base and J by 7 bases; unmatched bases: 8. The CDR3 DNA reads TGTGCCAGCAGTTTAGGGGGACAGGGAAATAGAAATGAGCAGTTCTTC. This encodes CASSLGGQGNRNEQFF.

V gene TRBV6-5 combines with J gene TRBJ2-7; possible D gene TRBD1, 5 bases. The germline CDR1 and CDR2 sequences are MNHEY and SVGAGI. Trimming left V 0 bases short and J 2 bases short, with 8 bases between. This CDR3 has 14 amino acids. In DNA form, the CDR3 reads TGTGCCAGCAGTTACTCTCAGGGAACCTACGAGCAGTACGTC. Translated, it gives CASSYSQGTYEQYV.

In its sample, this clonotype was seen a few times. The J gene is TRBJ1-2, the V gene TRBV7-9; D is possibly TRBD1 (5 bases). The CDR3 extends over 13 amino acids. Germline V gene lookup returns CDR1 SEHNR and CDR2 FQNEAQ (reference sequence). V was shortened by 5 bases and J by 7 bases, with 14 bases between the two germline ends. CDR3 in amino acids: CASSLGTATGYTF. CDR3 DNA: TGTGCCAGCAGCCTGGGGACCGCAACTGGCTACACCTTC.

This clonotype has only a few counts. V usage is TRBV15 and J usage is TRBJ2-7; no firm D call. This CDR3 spans 13 amino acids. The germline V gene encodes CDR1 LNHNV and CDR2 YYDKDF (reference sequence). The V end was cut by 0 bases, the J end by 4 bases, with 7 bases between. CDR3 amino acids: CATSRDPEYEQYF. CDR3 coding DNA: TGTGCCACCAGCAGAGATCCGGAGTACGAGCAGTACTTC.

This clonotype has at least ten counts. The J gene is TRBJ2-2, the V gene TRBV24-1; 8 nucleotides line up with TRBD1. Per the germline V gene, CDR1 is KGHDR and CDR2 is SFDVKD. Trimming took 9 bases from V and 6 from J; bases not matched to a gene: 8. The CDR3 loop spans 14 amino acids. CDR3: CATEYRGKAGELFF. For the CDR3, the DNA is TGTGCCACCGAATACAGGGGGAAGGCCGGGGAGCTGTTTTTT.

The V gene is TRBV29-1, the J gene TRBJ2-3; either TRBD1 or TRBD2 may fit D (5 bases each). The CDR3 runs to 13 residues. Germline V lookup: CDR1 SQVTM, CDR2 ANQGSEA. Trimming removed 6 bases from V and 0 bases from J, with 10 bases in between. The CDR3 here is CSVGPQSTDTQYF. Written as DNA, the CDR3 is TGCAGCGTGGGACCACAAAGCACAGATACGCAGTATTTT.

V and J are TRBV19 and TRBJ2-2; perhaps TRBD2 as D (6 bases). CDR1 is LNHDA, CDR2 SQIVND, per germline (reference sequence). The CDR3 loop spans 15 amino acids. With 6 bases removed from V and 0 bases from J, the gap between germline ends came to 11 bases. The CDR3, as DNA: TGTGCCAGTAGGCAGGCGGGATCGAACACCGGGGAGCTGTTTTTT. This encodes CASRQAGSNTGELFF.

This clonotype was picked up one time. This sequence joins TRBV11-2 and TRBJ2-7; weak D call: TRBD2 (5 bases). The germline V gene has CDR1 SGHAT and CDR2 FQNNGV. V was cut by 2 bases and J by 4 bases, with 15 bases left in between. The CDR3 totals 15 residues. CDR3 in DNA: TGTGCCAGCAGCTTAAGGAGGACGGATAAATACGAGCAGTACGTC. This codes for CASSLRRTDKYEQYV.

The chain uses TRBV24-1 and TRBJ2-1, with a weak D call TRBD1 (5 bases). This CDR3 is built from 14 residues. The germline gives CDR1 KGHDR, CDR2 SFDVKD. The V end was cut by 5 bases, the J end by 8 bases, with 15 bases between. CDR3 loop: CATSAPREGDEQFF. The CDR3 bases are TGTGCCACCAGTGCCCCTCGCGAAGGGGATGAGCAGTTCTTC.

The sample holds a few counts of this clonotype. The chain couples TRBV28 to TRBJ2-1, with TRBD2 matching 9 bases. Germline loops: CDR1 MDHEN, CDR2 SYDVKM. Germline trimming cut 3 bases from V and 13 bases from J; bases unmatched to any gene: 19. The CDR3 runs 17 residues. As DNA, the CDR3 is TGTGCCAGCAGTTTTAGCGACCGTAGCGGGAGAAGTCCCCAACAGTTCTTC. It translates to CASSFSDRSGRSPQQFF.

This chain connects TRBV4-1 to TRBJ2-1; D might be TRBD2 (6 bases). CDR1 and CDR2 (germline): MGHRA, YSYEKL. Trimming took off 1 base at V and 7 bases at J, with 17 bases between the two ends. The CDR3 loop spans 16 amino acids. CDR3 DNA: TGCGCCAGCAGCCAAGTCTTCGGGACTCGGAGGAATGAGCAGTTCTTC. It codes for CASSQVFGTRRNEQFF.